This T cell receptor (beta chain) was recorded in a study of cytomegalovirus exposure and HLA in healthy donors. Study outcomes and limitations: For TCR beta chains, V- and J-gene trimming was later linked to a missense DCLRE1C variant. In vitro confirmation showed a few CMV-associated chains to be CMV antigen specific. A later analysis, which compared TCR beta chains of equal frequency, found the HLA-associated ones more clonally expanded. Investigators reported 150 to 200 TCR beta chains as tied to cytomegalovirus.

With 1 base removed from V and 7 bases from J, the gap between germline ends came to 11 bases. Germline CDR1 and CDR2: SGHVS and FQNEAQ. There are 13 residues in the CDR3. Primers for the PCR totalled 60 Vbeta and 13 Jbeta. Assay used: immunoSEQ multiplex PCR; TCRdb lists only in-frame clones, some missing. The top ten hold about 2.5% of the sample, which has over 200,000 clones, around four fifths seen once. By share, this clone ranks as medium-sized. Its cognate antigen is unknown. The chain links TRBV7-8 to TRBJ2-7; possibly TRBD2 for D (6 bases). This clonotype was sampled from a woman aged 55-75 years in good health and CMV-seropositive. The sample taken for sequencing was PBMCs. CDR3 nucleotide sequence: TGTGCCAGCAGCTTAGGGGAGGAGGGGGAGCAGTACTTC. Its translation is CASSLGEEGEQYF.